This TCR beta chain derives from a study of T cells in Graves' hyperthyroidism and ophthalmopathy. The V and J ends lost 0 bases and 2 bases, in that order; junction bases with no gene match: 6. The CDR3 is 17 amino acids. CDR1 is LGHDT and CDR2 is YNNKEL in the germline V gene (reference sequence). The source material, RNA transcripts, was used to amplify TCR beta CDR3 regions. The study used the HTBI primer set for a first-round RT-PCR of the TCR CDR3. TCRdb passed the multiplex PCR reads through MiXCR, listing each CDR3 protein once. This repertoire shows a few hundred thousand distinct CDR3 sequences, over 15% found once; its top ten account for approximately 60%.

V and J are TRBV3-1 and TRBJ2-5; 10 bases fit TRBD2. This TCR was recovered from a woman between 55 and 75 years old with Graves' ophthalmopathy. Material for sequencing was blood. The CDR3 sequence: CASSQELAGALQETQYF. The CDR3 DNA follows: TGTGCCAGCAGCCAAGAGCTAGCGGGAGCTTTACAAGAGACCCAGTACTTC.